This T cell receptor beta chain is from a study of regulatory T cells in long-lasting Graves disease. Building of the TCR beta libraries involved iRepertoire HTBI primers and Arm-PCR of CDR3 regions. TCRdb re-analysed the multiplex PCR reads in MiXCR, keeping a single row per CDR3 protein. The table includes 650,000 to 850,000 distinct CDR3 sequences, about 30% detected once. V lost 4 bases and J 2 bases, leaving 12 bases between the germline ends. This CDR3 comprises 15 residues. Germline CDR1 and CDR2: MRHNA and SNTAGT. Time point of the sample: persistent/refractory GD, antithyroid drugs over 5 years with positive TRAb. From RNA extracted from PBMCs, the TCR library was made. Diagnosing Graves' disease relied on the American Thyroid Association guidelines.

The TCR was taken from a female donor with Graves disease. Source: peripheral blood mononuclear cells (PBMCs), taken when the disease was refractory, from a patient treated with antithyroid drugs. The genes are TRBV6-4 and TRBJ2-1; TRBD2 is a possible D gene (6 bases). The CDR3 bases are TGTGCCAGCAGTGTTGAGGGAGGAACCTACAATGAGCAGTTCTTC. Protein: CASSVEGGTYNEQFF.